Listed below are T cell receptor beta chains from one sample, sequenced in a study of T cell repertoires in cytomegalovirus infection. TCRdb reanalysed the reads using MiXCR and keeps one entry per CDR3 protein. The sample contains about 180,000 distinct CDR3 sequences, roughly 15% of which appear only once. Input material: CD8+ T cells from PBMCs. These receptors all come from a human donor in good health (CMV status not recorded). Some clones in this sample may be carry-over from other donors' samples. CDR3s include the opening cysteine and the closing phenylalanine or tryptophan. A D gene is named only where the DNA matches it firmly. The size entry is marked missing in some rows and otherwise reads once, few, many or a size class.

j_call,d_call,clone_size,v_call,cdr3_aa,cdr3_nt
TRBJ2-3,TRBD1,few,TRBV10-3,CAISESRTGSTDTQYF,TGTGCCATCAGTGAGTCGAGGACAGGGAGCACAGATACGCAGTATTTT
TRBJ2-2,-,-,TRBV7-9,CASSSWDRPNTGELFF,TGTGCCAGCAGCTCTTGGGACCGCCCGAACACCGGGGAGCTGTTTTTT
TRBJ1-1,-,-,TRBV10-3,CAISEDGTMNTEAFF,TGTGCCATCAGTGAGGACGGGACCATGAACACTGAAGCTTTCTTT
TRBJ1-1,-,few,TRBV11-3,CASSLNGMEAFF,TGTGCCAGCAGCTTGAATGGTATGGAAGCTTTCTTT
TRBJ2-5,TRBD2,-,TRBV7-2,CASSLEGLAGIQETQYF,TGTGCCAGCAGCTTAGAGGGACTAGCGGGGATCCAAGAGACCCAGTACTTC
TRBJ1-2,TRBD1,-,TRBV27,CASSPSGTGHGYTF,TGTGCCAGCTCTCCCTCGGGGACAGGGCATGGCTACACCTTC
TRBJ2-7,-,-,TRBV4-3,CASSQDSRNEQYF,TGCGCCAGCAGCCAAGATTCTCGTAACGAGCAGTACTTC
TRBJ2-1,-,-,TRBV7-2,CASSPRAAKYNEQFF,TGTGCCAGCAGCCCTCGGGCAGCAAAATACAATGAGCAGTTCTTC
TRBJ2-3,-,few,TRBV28,CASSRRGRVDTQYF,TGTGCCAGCAGTAGAAGGGGAAGAGTGGATACGCAGTATTTT
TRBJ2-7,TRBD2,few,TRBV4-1,CASSQGLAKYEQYF,TGCGCCAGCAGCCAGGGACTAGCGAAATACGAGCAGTACTTC
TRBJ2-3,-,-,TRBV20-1,CSARRVDTQYF,TGCAGTGCTAGAAGGGTAGATACGCAGTATTTT
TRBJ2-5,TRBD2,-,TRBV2,CASSEQASGGLNQETQYF,TGTGCCAGCAGTGAACAGGCTAGCGGGGGCCTCAATCAAGAGACCCAGTACTTC
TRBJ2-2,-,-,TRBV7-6,CASSPRVSGELFF,TGTGCCAGCAGCCCCCGGGTATCCGGGGAGCTGTTTTTT
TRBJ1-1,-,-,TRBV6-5,CASGTSSYTEAFF,TGTGCCAGCGGAACTTCGAGTTACACTGAAGCTTTCTTT
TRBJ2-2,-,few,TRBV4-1,CASSQATGQIPTGELFF,TGCGCCAGCAGCCAGGCGACCGGACAGATACCAACCGGGGAGCTGTTTTTT
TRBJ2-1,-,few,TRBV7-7,CASSARAYNEQFF,TGTGCCAGCAGCGCCAGGGCCTACAATGAGCAGTTCTTC
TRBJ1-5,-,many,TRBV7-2,CASSLRGTREPQHF,TGTGCCAGCAGCTTACGGGGGACGAGGGAGCCCCAGCATTTT
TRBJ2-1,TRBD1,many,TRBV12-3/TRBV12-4,CASSGQGNEQFF,TGTGCCAGCAGTGGACAGGGCAATGAGCAGTTCTTC
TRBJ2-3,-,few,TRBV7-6,CASSLGIATDTQYF,TGTGCCAGCAGCCTTGGGATAGCGACAGATACGCAGTATTTT
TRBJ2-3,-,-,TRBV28,CASSRGTFSGDTQYF,TGTGCCAGCAGTCGGGGGACTTTTTCAGGGGATACGCAGTATTTT
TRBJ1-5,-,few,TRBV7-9,CASSFDGHQPQHF,TGTGCCAGCAGCTTTGACGGTCATCAGCCCCAGCATTTT
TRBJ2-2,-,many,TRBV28,CASRAADVIITGELFF,TGTGCCAGCAGAGCTGCGGATGTCATCATTACCGGGGAGCTGTTTTTT
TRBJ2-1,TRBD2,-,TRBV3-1,CASSSNGGGNEQFF,TGTGCCAGCAGCTCCAATGGGGGGGGTAATGAGCAGTTCTTC
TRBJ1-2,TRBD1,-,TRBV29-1,CSVEDRDRGNYGYTF,TGCAGCGTTGAAGATCGGGACAGAGGGAACTATGGCTACACCTTC
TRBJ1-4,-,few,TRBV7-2,CASSLVRGTNEKLFF,TGTGCCAGCAGCTTAGTACGGGGAACTAATGAAAAACTGTTTTTT
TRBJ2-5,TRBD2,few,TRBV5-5,CASSWGLALQETQYF,TGTGCCAGCAGCTGGGGACTAGCCCTCCAAGAGACCCAGTACTTC
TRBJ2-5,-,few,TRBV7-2,CASSYQGRRYQETQYF,TGTGCCAGCAGCTACCAGGGACGGCGGTACCAAGAGACCCAGTACTTC
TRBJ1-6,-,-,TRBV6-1,CASSPLGTWNSPLHF,TGTGCCAGCAGCCCGCTAGGGACTTGGAATTCACCCCTCCACTTT